These 3 T cell receptor beta chains originate from one sample sequenced in a study of T-cell reconstitution after alpha-beta-depleted transplantation in children. The TCRbeta library incorporated unique molecular identifiers. Using its own MiXCR run on the PCR reads, TCRdb lists one record per CDR3 protein. The sample gives some 340,000 distinct CDR3 sequences, about a tenth of which show up once; 2% to 2.5% is in the top ten. Specimen: PBMCs from the stem cell graft donor, collected from the stem cell graft. These receptors were collected from a human donor who donated a stem cell graft to a child with acute lymphoblastic leukemia.

This clonotype showed up just a few times. The chain recombines TRBV20-1 with TRBJ1-4, with a weak D call TRBD1 (6 bases). V dropped 0 bases and J dropped 13 bases, with 18 bases sitting between them. Germline V gene lookup returns CDR1 DFQATT and CDR2 SNEGSKA (reference sequence). This CDR3 is built from 14 residues. In DNA, the CDR3 is TGCAGTGCTAGAGACCCAGGGGTTTTGGTACGACTGTTTTTT. As protein: CSARDPGVLVRLFF.

This clonotype was seen at least ten times. V usage is TRBV19 and J usage is TRBJ2-1; D tentatively reads TRBD1 or TRBD2 (6 bases each). This CDR3 comprises 16 residues. The germline CDR1 and CDR2 sequences are LNHDA and SQIVND (reference sequence). Trimming removed 5 bases at V and 3 bases at J, with 17 bases between. The DNA for the CDR3 is TGTGCCAGTAGTCCCCGGAGGGGGTCCTTCTACAATGAGCAGTTCTTC. Its protein is CASSPRRGSFYNEQFF.

The rearrangement uses TRBV28 and TRBJ2-2, with 12 bases lining up with TRBD2. Per germline, CDR1 MDHEN and CDR2 SYDVKM. The CDR3 contains 16 residues. Unmatched junction bases numbered 6, after V lost 6 bases and J lost 4 bases. Written as DNA, the CDR3 is TGTGCCAGCAGCAGACTAGCGGGAGAGGGCACCGGGGAGCTGTTTTTT. This translates into CASSRLAGEGTGELFF.